This TCR beta chain emerged from a study of identical twins. Study observations and caveats: Conclusions were drawn cross-sectionally by statistical analysis, without following the same donors.

The germline V gene has CDR1 SGHRS and CDR2 YFSETQ. This CDR3 contains 13 residues. Trimming shortened V by 5 bases and J by 0 bases, and 9 bases separated the two germline ends. Details on this clonotype: The antigen is not known.

MiXCR, run by TCRdb on the 5' RACE reads, gives a single entry per CDR3 protein. The table lists hundreds of thousands of distinct CDR3 sequences, over 8.5% of them singletons. This same sample was also part of a study on yellow fever vaccine responses in identical twins.

The receptor comes from a woman aged 18-29 years in good health. The V call is TRBV5-1, the J call TRBJ2-7; tentative D call: TRBD1 (5 bases). Sequenced sample: PBMCs. CDR3 sequence: CASRDSSSYEQYF. The CDR3 DNA sequence: TGCGCCAGCAGAGACAGTAGCTCCTACGAGCAGTACTTC. The variable domain in full, with the rest retrieved from reference TRBV5-1 and TRBJ2-7, is KAGVTQTPRYLIKTRGQQVTLSCSPISGHRSVSWYQQTPGQGLQFLFEYFSETQRNKGNFPGRFSGRQFSNSRSEMNVSTLELGDSALYLCASRDSSSYEQYFGPGTRLTVT.